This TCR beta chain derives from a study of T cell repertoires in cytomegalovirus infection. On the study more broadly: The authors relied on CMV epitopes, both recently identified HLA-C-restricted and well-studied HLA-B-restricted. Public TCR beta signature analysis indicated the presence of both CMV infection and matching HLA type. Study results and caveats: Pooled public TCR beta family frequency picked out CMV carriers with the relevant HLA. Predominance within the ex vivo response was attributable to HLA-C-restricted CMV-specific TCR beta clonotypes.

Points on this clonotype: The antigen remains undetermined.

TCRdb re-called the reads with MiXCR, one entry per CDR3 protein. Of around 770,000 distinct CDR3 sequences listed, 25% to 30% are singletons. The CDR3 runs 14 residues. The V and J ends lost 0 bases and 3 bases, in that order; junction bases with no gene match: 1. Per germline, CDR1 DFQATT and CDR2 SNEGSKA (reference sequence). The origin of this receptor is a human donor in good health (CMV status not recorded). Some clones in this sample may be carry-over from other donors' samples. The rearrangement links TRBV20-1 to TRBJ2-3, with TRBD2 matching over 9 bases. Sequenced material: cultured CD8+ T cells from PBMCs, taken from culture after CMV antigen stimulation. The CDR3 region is CSARDLAGTDTQYF. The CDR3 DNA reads TGCAGTGCTAGAGACCTAGCGGGGACAGATACGCAGTATTTT.